This T cell receptor (beta chain) was identified in a study of T-cell reconstitution after alpha-beta-depleted transplantation in children. Study results and limitations: Several patients had high TCRbeta diversity at day 60; it came from surviving recipient T cells and thymic progenitors. The authors attributed T-cell counts and diversity one year after transplant mostly to newly produced T cells. Several hundred expanded graft clones reportedly gave rise to the alpha-beta T cells present about two months after transplant.

This CDR3 is built from 15 residues. CDR1 and CDR2 from the germline V gene are KGHSH and LQKENI. V lost 6 bases and J lost 6, with 21 bases in between. This clonotype has a handful of counts. As yet, its antigen is unknown. Unique molecular identifiers were incorporated when the TCRbeta library was constructed. Each CDR3 protein is one row after TCRdb ran MiXCR on the PCR reads. Seen here are 450,000 to 700,000 distinct CDR3 sequences, over 20% observed once, and the top ten hold around a third. The receptor's source is a boy under two years old with Wiskott-Aldrich syndrome, due to receive a stem cell transplant. The chain employs TRBV18 and TRBJ2-7; the D gene is possibly TRBD1 (5 bases). Sequenced here: PBMCs, sampled before TCRalphabeta/CD19-depleted stem cell transplant. The CDR3 region is CASSFDSSSSREQYF. The CDR3 nucleotides read TGTGCCAGCTCGTTCGACAGTTCGTCCTCTCGCGAGCAGTACTTC.